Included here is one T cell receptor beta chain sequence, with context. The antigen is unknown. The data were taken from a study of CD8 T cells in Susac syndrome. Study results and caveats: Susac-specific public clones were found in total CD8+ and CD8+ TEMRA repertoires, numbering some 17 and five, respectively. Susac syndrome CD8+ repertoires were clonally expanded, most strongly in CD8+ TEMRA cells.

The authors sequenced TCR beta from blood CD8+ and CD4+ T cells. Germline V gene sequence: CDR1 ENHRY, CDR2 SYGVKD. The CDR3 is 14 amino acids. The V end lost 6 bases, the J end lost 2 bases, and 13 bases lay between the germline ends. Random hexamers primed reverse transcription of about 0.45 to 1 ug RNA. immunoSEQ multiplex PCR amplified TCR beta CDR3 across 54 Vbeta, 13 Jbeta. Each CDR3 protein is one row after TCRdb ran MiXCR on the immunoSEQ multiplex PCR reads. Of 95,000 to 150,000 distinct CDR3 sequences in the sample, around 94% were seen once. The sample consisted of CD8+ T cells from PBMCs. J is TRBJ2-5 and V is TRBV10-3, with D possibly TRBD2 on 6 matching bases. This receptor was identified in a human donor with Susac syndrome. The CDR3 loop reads CAISDTGGQETQYF. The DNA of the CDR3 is TGTGCCATCAGCGATACCGGGGGTCAAGAGACCCAGTACTTC.